This paragraph covers one TCR beta chain sequence. The method was immunoSEQ multiplex PCR; TCRdb's version includes in-frame clones alone and lacks a portion of them. The sample has more than 100,000 clones; 90% are singletons. The trim removed 0 bases at V and 6 bases at J, leaving 15 bases unmatched. CDR3 length: 17 residues. Germline-derived CDR1 and CDR2 are GTSNPN and SVGIG (reference sequence). This record belongs to a study of blood T cell repertoires in COVID-19. The sample comprised peripheral blood. This clonotype was sampled from an older woman with COVID-19, enrolled during active disease. V gene TRBV30 combines with J gene TRBJ1-2; 8 nucleotides align to TRBD1. In DNA, the CDR3 is TGTGCCTGGAGTGTACGGTTGGGGATCAGGGGGCGCGATGGCTACACCTTC. Its protein product is CAWSVRLGIRGRDGYTF. The full variable domain, rest sourced from reference TRBV30 and TRBJ1-2, is SQTIHQWPATLVQPVGSPLSLECTVEGTSNPNLYWYRQAAGRGLQLLFYSVGIGQISSEVPQNLSASRPQDRQFILSSKKLLLSDSGFYLCAWSVRLGIRGRDGYTFGSGTRLTVV.